A single sample is the source of the 20 T cell receptor beta chains below, sequenced in a study of PD-L1 blockade in urothelial cancer. The sample's time point: pretreatment peripheral blood. Some clones are missing from TCRdb's copy, which holds only in-frame ones; the method was immunoSEQ multiplex PCR. The top ten clones hold 1.5% to 2% of a sample with about 95,000 clones, around 87% of them seen once. The starting material was PBMCs, obtained around atezolizumab (anti-PD-L1) treatment. The source of these receptors is a man in his fifties or sixties with urothelial cancer.

The chain combines TRBV5-1 with TRBJ2-2; TRBD1 agrees at 8 bases. The CDR3 totals 15 residues. With 4 bases clipped from V and 4 bases from J, the junction kept 6 bases outside the gene matches. Germline CDR1 SGHRS, CDR2 YFSETQ. This chain's CDR3 is CASSRTGFGTGELFF. The DNA of the CDR3 is TGCGCCAGCAGCAGGACAGGGTTCGGCACCGGGGAGCTGTTTTTT.

The V call is TRBV2, the J call TRBJ2-3; TRBD1 agrees at 8 bases. J gave up 8 bases and V 5 bases, and 6 bases lay outside the gene matches. This CDR3 is built from 13 residues. CDR1 SNHLY and CDR2 FYNNEI come from the germline V gene. Here the CDR3 DNA reads TGTGCCAGCAGTACAGACAGGGGTGGTACGCAGTATTTT. Translated, it gives CASSTDRGGTQYF.

This clone was observed a single time. The J gene is TRBJ1-1, the V gene TRBV7-3, with D possibly TRBD1 on 5 matching bases. V was trimmed by 2 bases and J by 3 bases, leaving 13 bases between them. This CDR3 contains 15 residues. CDR1 is SGHTA, CDR2 FQGTGA, per germline. The CDR3 bases are TGTGCCAGCAGCTTATGGGGAGGGGCGGACACTGAAGCTTTCTTT. Translation gives CASSLWGGADTEAFF.

In the case of this clone: This same CDR3 is encoded by further DNA sequences in the sample. CDR3 nucleotide sequence: TGTGCCAGCAGCGTAGAGGGGGCTAGCACAGATACGCAGTATTTT. Its translation: CASSVEGASTDTQYF. This chain links TRBV9 with TRBJ2-3; 7 positions match TRBD1. This CDR3 comprises 15 residues. Unmatched junction bases numbered 1, after V lost 0 bases and J lost 0 bases. CDR1 is SGDLS, CDR2 YYNGEE, per germline.

The rearrangement joins TRBV11-3 to TRBJ1-3; 7 bases match TRBD1. The V segment lost 6 bases and the J segment 4 bases; nucleotides outside the gene matches: 3. Germline V gene lookup returns CDR1 SGHNT and CDR2 YENEEA. The CDR3 covers 13 residues. The CDR3 bases are TGTGCCAGCAGTACAGGGGCGGGAAACACCATATATTTT. Translation gives CASSTGAGNTIYF.

The V and J genes are TRBV30 and TRBJ2-7; D might be TRBD2 (5 bases). The germline CDR1 and CDR2 sequences are GTSNPN and SVGIG (reference sequence). The CDR3 runs to 14 residues. V was clipped by 2 bases and J by 2 bases, with 13 bases between them. The CDR3: CAWSHWLAAYEQYF. DNA of the CDR3: TGTGCCTGGAGTCATTGGCTAGCCGCCTACGAGCAGTACTTC.

CDR3 in amino acids: CASSVGESGLLGSKQFF. The DNA for the CDR3 is TGTGCCAGCAGCGTGGGGGAATCGGGACTCTTAGGATCTAAGCAGTTCTTC. The V gene is TRBV7-2, the J gene TRBJ2-1; weak D call: TRBD2 (6 bases). V lost 5 bases and J lost 11, with 28 bases in between. Germline V gene data show CDR1 as SGHTA and CDR2 as FQGNSA. The CDR3 covers 17 residues.

This rearrangement joins TRBV7-2 to TRBJ1-4, with D possibly being TRBD1 (5 bases). Germline V gives CDR1 SGHTA, CDR2 FQGNSA. The CDR3 has 16 residues. V lost 6 bases and J lost 7, with 21 bases in between. DNA of the CDR3: TGTGCCAGCAGTAACCTACCCGCGGGGGGGAGTGAAAAACTGTTTTTT. Translating gives CASSNLPAGGSEKLFF.

This chain uses TRBV7-9 with TRBJ2-3; TRBD1 aligns across 9 bases. Germline values: CDR1 SEHNR, CDR2 FQNEAQ (reference sequence). The CDR3 runs 14 residues. V lost 5 bases, J lost 7 bases, and 7 bases stayed unmatched. The CDR3 DNA sequence: TGTGCCAGCAGCCAACAGGGGGCAATCTATACGCAGTATTTT. Translated: CASSQQGAIYTQYF.

Only one count was recorded for this clone. This rearrangement joins TRBV14 to TRBJ2-2; 10 nucleotides match TRBD1. The CDR3 runs to 19 residues. Germline-derived CDR1 and CDR2 are SGHDN and FVKESK. J gave up 6 bases and V 5 bases, and 18 bases lay outside the gene matches. This CDR3 reads CASSKGTGQGIVFPGELFF. CDR3 nucleotides: TGTGCCAGCAGCAAAGGAACGGGACAGGGGATCGTCTTCCCCGGGGAGCTGTTTTTT.

The V call is TRBV9, the J call TRBJ2-3; the D gene is possibly TRBD1 (7 bases). Germline V lookup: CDR1 SGDLS, CDR2 YYNGEE. The V and J ends lost 3 bases and 6 bases respectively, with 17 bases between them. The CDR3 contains 15 residues. The CDR3 region is CASSAQEGAYDTQYF. The CDR3 DNA is TGTGCCAGCAGCGCCCAGGAGGGGGCGTACGATACGCAGTATTTT.

This clone was picked up one time. This chain uses TRBV6-1 with TRBJ2-7; 9 nucleotides match TRBD1. Per germline, CDR1 MNHNS and CDR2 SASEGT. Trimming cost V 1 base and J 11 bases; bases outside gene matches: 9. The CDR3 is 14 amino acids. CDR3 coding DNA: TGTGCCAGCAGTGAAGTCCCGGGACAGGGTTCGGAGTACTTC. As protein: CASSEVPGQGSEYF.

This chain uses TRBV4-2 with TRBJ2-2; 12 bases line up with TRBD2. CDR3 length: 16 residues. The V segment lost 4 bases and the J segment 5 bases; nucleotides outside the gene matches: 5. The germline V gene has CDR1 LGHNA and CDR2 YNFKEQ. The CDR3: CASSLQLAGGTGELFF. CDR3 DNA: TGTGCCAGCAGCCTCCAACTAGCGGGAGGTACCGGGGAGCTGTTTTTT.

The chain couples TRBV6-5 to TRBJ2-2, with 9 bases lining up with TRBD1. CDR1 is MNHEY, CDR2 SVGAGI, per germline. Trimming at V came to 4 bases and at J to 4 bases, leaving 1 base not matched to a gene. The CDR3 length is 14 residues. CDR3 in DNA: TGTGCCAGCAGTTTGACAGGGGGCACCGGGGAGCTGTTTTTT. Its protein is CASSLTGGTGELFF.

The sample holds a few counts of this clone. The chain carries TRBV27 and TRBJ2-1, with 10 bases identical to TRBD2. The CDR3 is 14 amino acids. The germline V gene has CDR1 MNHEY and CDR2 SMNVEV (reference sequence). Losses at the gene ends were 6 bases for V and 6 bases for J; bases not matched to a gene: 5. Here the CDR3 reads CASRGLAPLNEQFF. The CDR3 nucleotides read TGTGCCAGCAGGGGACTAGCGCCTCTCAATGAGCAGTTCTTC.

This chain connects TRBV11-2 to TRBJ2-3; tentatively, D is TRBD2 (5 bases). CDR1 and CDR2 (germline): SGHAT, FQNNGV. Trimming took 1 base from V and 5 from J, leaving 10 bases between them. This CDR3 is built from 14 residues. The CDR3 is CASSLALAGDTQYF. CDR3 DNA: TGTGCCAGCAGCTTAGCTCTGGCGGGAGATACGCAGTATTTT.

V gene TRBV19 combines with J gene TRBJ1-2; maybe TRBD1 (5 bases). Germline values: CDR1 LNHDA, CDR2 SQIVND (reference sequence). This CDR3 is 13 amino acids long. Trimming left V 3 bases short and J 7 bases short, with 12 bases between. The CDR3 spells CASSMDNWGGYTF. Here the CDR3 DNA reads TGTGCCAGTAGTATGGACAACTGGGGTGGCTACACCTTC.

This CDR3 reads CATSRGRGEGQPQHF. CDR3 nucleotides: TGTGCCACCAGCAGAGGAAGAGGGGAGGGCCAGCCCCAGCATTTT. V usage is TRBV15 and J usage is TRBJ1-5; possible D gene TRBD1, 5 bases. Trimming cost V 1 base and J 7 bases, with 14 bases left between them. This CDR3 contains 15 residues. CDR1 is LNHNV and CDR2 is YYDKDF in the germline V gene (reference sequence). Drawing the rest from reference TRBV15 and TRBJ1-5, the complete variable domain is DAMVIQNPRYQVTQFGKPVTLSCSQTLNHNVMYWYQQKSSQAPKLLFHYYDKDFNNEADTPDNFQSRRPNTSFCFLDIRSPGLGDTAMYLCATSRGRGEGQPQHFGDGTRLSIL.

The chain is built from TRBV7-3 and TRBJ2-5; TRBD2 matches at 8 bases. Looked up from germline, CDR1 is SGHTA and CDR2 is FQGTGA. The CDR3 contains 15 residues. V lost 3 bases and J lost 5; bases outside the gene matches: 8. The CDR3 DNA follows: TGTGCCAGCAGCTTGGGGGGGCCTAGCGGGGAGACCCAGTACTTC. This gives the protein CASSLGGPSGETQYF.

A remark on this clone: The sample carries other DNA sequences with the same CDR3. V gene TRBV5-8 combines with J gene TRBJ2-1; 9 nucleotides line up with TRBD1. This CDR3 has 15 amino acids. With V trimmed by 0 bases and J by 6 bases, 4 bases remained unmatched. Germline V gene sequence: CDR1 SGHTS, CDR2 YDEGEE. CDR3 region: CASSLGGQGSNEQFF. Written as DNA, the CDR3 is TGTGCCAGCAGCTTGGGGGGACAGGGATCCAATGAGCAGTTCTTC.